One and the same sample provided the 3 T cell receptor beta chains below, sequenced in a study of T cell repertoires in ileal Crohn's disease. Assay used: immunoSEQ multiplex PCR; TCRdb lists only in-frame clones, some missing. The sample holds about 16,000 clones, around 90% seen once. The sample comprised ileal tissue. The receptors originated from an adult with Crohn's disease.

This chain joins TRBV18 and TRBJ1-1; 7 bases map to TRBD1. With 8 bases clipped from V and 3 bases from J, the junction kept 6 bases outside the gene matches. This CDR3 comprises 13 residues. Germline V gene sequence: CDR1 KGHSH, CDR2 LQKENI. CDR3 protein: CASQQGFDTEAFF. In DNA, the CDR3 is TGTGCCAGCCAACAGGGGTTCGACACTGAAGCTTTCTTT.

The CDR3 loop reads CASSFGSGGKAFF. The DNA for the CDR3 is TGTGCCAGCAGCTTCGGGTCCGGGGGAAAAGCTTTCTTT. The chain uses TRBV7-2 and TRBJ1-1, with D perhaps TRBD1 (5 bases). Trimming took 3 bases from V and 9 from J, leaving 14 bases between them. Germline V gene sequence: CDR1 SGHTA, CDR2 FQGNSA. This CDR3 comprises 13 residues.

This sequence joins TRBV9 and TRBJ1-2; 8 bases map to TRBD1. The CDR3 sequence is 15 residues long. With 4 bases clipped from V and 0 bases from J, the junction kept 5 bases outside the gene matches. From germline, CDR1 is SGDLS and CDR2 YYNGEE. In DNA form, the CDR3 reads TGTGCCAGCAGCACAGGGACAGGCCCTAACTATGGCTACACCTTC. This encodes CASSTGTGPNYGYTF.